These 8 T cell receptor beta chains originate from one sample sequenced in a study of blood T cell repertoires in COVID-19. TCRdb keeps only in-frame clones here, not all; method: immunoSEQ multiplex PCR. This sample has about 50,000 clones, with approximately 82% found just once. The specimen was PBMCs or T cells enriched from blood (not recorded which). The source is a woman in her 50s with acute COVID-19.

This chain connects TRBV30 to TRBJ1-4; TRBD1 is a possible D gene (6 bases). This CDR3 is built from 15 residues. The germline V gene encodes CDR1 GTSNPN and CDR2 SVGIG (reference sequence). V was pared by 8 bases and J by 2 bases, with 18 bases between. In DNA form, the CDR3 reads TGTGCCCGGTCCCCCAGGGGTCGGACTAATGAAAAACTGTTTTTT. This translates into CARSPRGRTNEKLFF.

This chain links TRBV5-1 with TRBJ2-5; TRBD2 agrees at 12 bases. CDR3 length equals 19 residues. V lost 4 bases, J lost 0 bases, and 13 bases stayed unmatched. Germline V lookup: CDR1 SGHRS, CDR2 YFSETQ. The CDR3 here is CASSRYLAGGPWDQETQYF. CDR3 bases: TGCGCCAGCAGCAGGTACCTAGCGGGGGGGCCGTGGGACCAAGAGACCCAGTACTTC.

The V and J genes are TRBV24-1 and TRBJ1-1, with 8 bases identical to TRBD1. The CDR3 consists of 12 residues. Germline CDR1 is KGHDR and CDR2 is SFDVKD. V lost 5 bases and J lost 11; bases outside the gene matches: 6. The CDR3 DNA is TGTGCCACCAGTGCTGACAGGGGAAGGGCTTTCTTT. Translation gives CATSADRGRAFF.

This clone appeared once. The chain combines TRBV6-5 with TRBJ2-7; D call uncertain. V was pared by 0 bases and J by 1 base, with 7 bases between. CDR1 is MNHEY, CDR2 SVGAGI, per germline. The CDR3 extends over 14 amino acids. CDR3 nucleotides: TGTGCCAGCAGTTACTCTTACAGATCCTACGAGCAGTACTTC. Protein: CASSYSYRSYEQYF.

The chain links TRBV3-1 (or the pseudogene TRBV3-2) to TRBJ1-2, with D unclear. CDR1 is LGHDT and CDR2 is YNNKEL in the germline V gene (reference sequence). The ends were cut back, 7 bases at V and 3 bases at J, with 18 bases in the middle. The length of the CDR3 is 15 residues. CDR3 residues: CASTPGPTGDYGYTF. The CDR3 region has the DNA TGTGCCAGCACCCCCGGACCTACCGGGGACTATGGCTACACCTTC.

This clone was detected only once. This chain links TRBV6-4 with TRBJ1-2; D is uncertain. The V end lost 4 bases, the J end lost 9 bases, and 18 bases lay between the germline ends. Germline CDR1 MRHNA, CDR2 SNTAGT. The CDR3 contains 14 residues. CDR3: CASSGEDGASSYTF. In DNA, the CDR3 is TGTGCCAGCAGTGGGGAGGACGGTGCCTCAAGCTACACCTTC.

The J gene is TRBJ2-1, the V gene TRBV9, with D uncertain. Trimming removed 5 bases at V and 0 bases at J, with 12 bases between. CDR3 size: 15 residues. Germline loops: CDR1 SGDLS, CDR2 YYNGEE. CDR3 sequence (DNA): TGTGCCAGCAGTCCAGAGGCGAGCTCCTACAATGAGCAGTTCTTC. Translating gives CASSPEASSYNEQFF.

The chain links TRBV18 to TRBJ1-3, with D possibly TRBD1 on 6 matching bases. The CDR3 runs 16 residues. Germline CDR1 is KGHSH and CDR2 is LQKENI. V was cut by 3 bases and J by 0 bases, with 12 bases left in between. DNA for the CDR3: TGTGCCAGCTCACCCGCCCGGACAGACTCTGGAAACACCATATATTTT. This gives the protein CASSPARTDSGNTIYF.